This record covers a single T cell receptor beta chain. V lost 0 bases, J lost 3 bases, and 4 bases stayed unmatched. The CDR3 has 16 amino acids. Germline values: CDR1 SGDLS, CDR2 YYNGEE. Profiling relied on immunoSEQ multiplex PCR, and the TCRdb table lists in-frame clones only, not all of them. This sample has about 260,000 clones, with around 90% found just once. This specimen belongs to a study of blood T cell repertoires in COVID-19. As for the study in general: COVID-19 samples, acute and convalescent, were from the United States, Italy and Spain. The analysed material was cDNA or gDNA that came from T cells, B-cell-depleted T cells, or PBMCs.

Specimen: peripheral blood. The sequence came from a man aged 60 to 75 who had recovered from COVID-19. The chain joins TRBV9 to TRBJ2-3; 10 bases are shared with TRBD2. The CDR3 sequence is CASSVASGGATDTQYF. The CDR3 DNA follows: TGTGCCAGCAGCGTAGCCAGCGGGGGGGCAACAGATACGCAGTATTTT.